This T cell receptor beta chain stems from a study of T cell repertoires in cytomegalovirus infection. Background on the study: Selection of CMV epitopes for the study included recently identified HLA-C-restricted and well-studied HLA-B-restricted ones. An indication of both CMV infection and matching HLA type came from public TCR beta signatures. General study findings and limits: HLA-C-restricted CMV clonotypes gave the most frequent clonotype in two of eight donors.

V lost 5 bases, J lost 3 bases, and 7 bases lay in between. The CDR3 spans 12 residues. Germline values: CDR1 LNHDA, CDR2 SQIVND (reference sequence). With respect to this clonotype: The antigen is unknown.

TCRdb fed the reads into MiXCR, producing one record per CDR3 protein. The sample contains 550,000 to 700,000 distinct CDR3 sequences, just under 40% of which appear only once. The clonotype comes from a human donor in good health (CMV status not recorded). Some clones in this sample may be carry-over from other donors' samples. J is TRBJ1-2 and V is TRBV19, with D unresolved. Sequenced material: cultured PBMCs, taken from culture after CMV antigen stimulation. DNA of the CDR3: TGTGCCAGTAGTCCTCGGGACTATGGCTACACCTTC. This codes for CASSPRDYGYTF.